The 12 T cell receptor beta chains in this list originate from one sample, sequenced in a study of blood T cell repertoires in COVID-19. The assay was immunoSEQ multiplex PCR, and TCRdb's table has in-frame clones only and misses some. This table holds more than 95,000 clones, roughly 85% found once. The specimen was peripheral blood. The receptors were gathered from a man older than 75 with active or convalescent COVID-19.

This CDR3 reads CASRPSGPSNTGELFF. Written as DNA, the CDR3 is TGTGCCAGCAGACCGAGCGGGCCCTCGAACACCGGGGAGCTGTTTTTT. The chain couples TRBV27 to TRBJ2-2; possibly TRBD2 for D (6 bases). V was cut by 6 bases and J by 0 bases, with 14 bases left in between. This CDR3 is 16 amino acids long. CDR1 and CDR2 (germline): MNHEY, SMNVEV (reference sequence).

V is TRBV5-1 and J is TRBJ1-4; 7 positions match TRBD1. Germline loops: CDR1 SGHRS, CDR2 YFSETQ. The CDR3 length is 13 residues. The J segment lost 14 bases and the V segment lost 0 bases, leaving 7 bases of the junction unmatched. Here the CDR3 DNA reads TGCGCCAGCAGCTTGGCCTCCGGGACAGAGCTGTTTTTT. This translates into CASSLASGTELFF.

The J gene is TRBJ1-1, the V gene TRBV18; tentatively, D is TRBD1 (6 bases). Trimming took 6 bases from V and 1 from J, leaving 12 bases between them. Looked up from germline, CDR1 is KGHSH and CDR2 is LQKENI. The CDR3 is 14 residues long. CDR3 DNA: TGTGCCAGCTCCCAGGGGACGGCGAACACTGAAGCTTTCTTT. It is translated as CASSQGTANTEAFF.

This clone was observed a handful of times. V and J are TRBV7-6 and TRBJ1-3; 9 nucleotides line up with TRBD1. The CDR3 covers 17 residues. Germline V gene sequence: CDR1 SGHVS, CDR2 FNYEAQ. J gave up 2 bases and V 5 bases, and 10 bases lay outside the gene matches. The CDR3 region is CASSPTTGTGTGNTIYF. The CDR3 region has the DNA TGTGCCAGCAGCCCAACGACCGGGACAGGGACTGGAAACACCATATATTTT.

The table lists this clone with a few counts. The chain employs TRBV19 and TRBJ1-2; TRBD1 is a possible D gene (6 bases). There are 14 residues in the CDR3. Germline V gene data show CDR1 as LNHDA and CDR2 as SQIVND (reference sequence). The V gene lost 4 bases and the J gene lost 0 bases, with 9 bases spanning the gap. CDR3 sequence reads: CASSTQGSNYGYTF. The CDR3 DNA follows: TGTGCCAGTAGTACCCAGGGGTCTAACTATGGCTACACCTTC.

The chain uses TRBV1 and TRBJ2-2; the table calls TRBD2, which could not be checked here. TRBV1 is deemed a pseudogene. The CDR3 spans 14 residues. The CDR3 DNA reads TGCACCAGCAGCCAAGAGGAAGGGAGCGGGGAGCTGTTTTTT. Its protein is CTSSQEEGSGELFF.

The chain joins TRBV7-6 to TRBJ2-2; 10 bases map to TRBD1. This CDR3 comprises 17 residues. Germline lookup yields CDR1 SGHVS and CDR2 FNYEAQ. J lost 4 bases, V lost 5 bases, and 10 bases had no gene match. CDR3 sequence reads: CASSMGQGTQGTGELFF. Here the CDR3 DNA reads TGTGCCAGCAGCATGGGACAGGGGACGCAGGGCACCGGGGAGCTGTTTTTT.

V is TRBV9 and J is TRBJ2-7; 9 positions match TRBD2. The germline gives CDR1 SGDLS, CDR2 YYNGEE. J gave up 3 bases and V 3 bases, and 7 bases lay outside the gene matches. The CDR3 is 15 residues long. The DNA of the CDR3 is TGTGCCAGCAGCGAAGGTTCTAGCGGGATCTACGAGCAGTACTTC. Protein sequence: CASSEGSSGIYEQYF.

This clone was counted once. The chain couples TRBV7-2 to TRBJ1-2; D might be TRBD1 (6 bases). The CDR3 has 14 amino acids. Trimming took 5 bases from V and 4 from J, leaving 14 bases between them. Germline V gives CDR1 SGHTA, CDR2 FQGNSA. CDR3 sequence (DNA): TGTGCCAGCAGCCGTCGACAGGTGGGCTATGGCTACACCTTC. This gives the protein CASSRRQVGYGYTF.

CDR3 in amino acids: CASRVTGNEKLFF. The CDR3 nucleotides are TGTGCCAGCAGGGTTACAGGAAATGAAAAACTGTTTTTT. The gene calls are TRBV12-3 or TRBV12-4 and TRBJ1-4; possible D gene TRBD1, 5 bases. There are 13 residues in the CDR3. The V end lost 6 bases, the J end lost 5 bases, and 10 bases lay between the germline ends.

The chain links TRBV25-1 to TRBJ1-2, with D hard to call. Between the trimmed V and J ends, which lost 2 bases and 0 bases, there was a span of 13 bases. Germline-derived CDR1 and CDR2 are MGHDK and SYGVNS. CDR3 length: 16 residues. Written as DNA, the CDR3 is TGTGCCAGCAGTGAAAGCCCCGAGACAACTAACTATGGCTACACCTTC. Residues: CASSESPETTNYGYTF.

This sequence joins TRBV24-1 and TRBJ1-5; D ambiguous. CDR1 is KGHDR and CDR2 is SFDVKD in the germline V gene. CDR3 size: 14 residues. The germline V and J ends were trimmed by 3 bases and 7 bases, with 12 bases remaining between them. The CDR3 region has the DNA TGTGCCACCAGTGATCCCCCCGCGGGCCAGCCCCAGCATTTT. Translated, it gives CATSDPPAGQPQHF.